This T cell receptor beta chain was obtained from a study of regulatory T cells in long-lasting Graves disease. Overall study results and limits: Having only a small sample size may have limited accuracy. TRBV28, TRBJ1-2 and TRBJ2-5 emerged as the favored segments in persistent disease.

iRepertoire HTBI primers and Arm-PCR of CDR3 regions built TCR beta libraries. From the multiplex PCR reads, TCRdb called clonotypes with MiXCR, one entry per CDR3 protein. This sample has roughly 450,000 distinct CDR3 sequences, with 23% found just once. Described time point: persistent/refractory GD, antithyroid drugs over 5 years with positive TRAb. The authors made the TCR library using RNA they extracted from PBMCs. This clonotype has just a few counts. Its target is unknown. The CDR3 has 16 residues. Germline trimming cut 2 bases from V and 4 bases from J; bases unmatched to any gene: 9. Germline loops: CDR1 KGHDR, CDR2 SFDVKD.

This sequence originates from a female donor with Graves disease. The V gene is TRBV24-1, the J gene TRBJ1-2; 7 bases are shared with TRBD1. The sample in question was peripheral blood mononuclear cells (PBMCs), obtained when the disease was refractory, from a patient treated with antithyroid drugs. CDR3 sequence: CATSDSGTASAYGYTF. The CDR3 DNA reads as TGTGCCACCAGTGATTCCGGGACAGCTTCTGCCTATGGCTACACCTTC.